This TCR beta chain was sequenced for a study of technical replicates of blood from a handful of donors. Sequencing used immunoSEQ multiplex PCR; TCRdb keeps in-frame clones, though not all of them. The sample gives 65,000 to 90,000 clones, 91% of which show up once; 0.25% is in the top ten. Germline-derived CDR1 and CDR2 are SGHNT and YYREEE (reference sequence). V shed 1 base and J shed 2 bases, with 4 bases lying between them. The CDR3 totals 13 residues. Sequencing used T cells isolated from PBMCs. The sequence came from a human donor in good health. The chain is built from TRBV5-4 and TRBJ2-1; D not resolved. The CDR3 spells CASSLSAYNEQFF. CDR3 coding DNA: TGTGCCAGCAGCTTGTCGGCCTACAATGAGCAGTTCTTC.